Below are 16 T cell receptor beta chains sequenced from a single sample in a study of PD-1 blockade in classical Hodgkin lymphoma. Clones were sequenced by immunoSEQ multiplex PCR, and TCRdb holds only the in-frame ones, with some missing. Found here are 95,000 to 100,000 clones, approximately 90% of them singletons; the top ten hold 5% to 7.5%. No patient escaped relapse after autologous stem cell transplantation, and brentuximab vedotin exposure varied. Material: peripheral blood mononuclear cells (PBMCs), obtained before the second cycle of nivolumab. The receptors were gathered from a human donor with classical Hodgkin lymphoma.

The chain is built from TRBV30 and TRBJ2-7, with D uncertain. Germline V gives CDR1 GTSNPN, CDR2 SVGIG (reference sequence). Trimming cost V 2 bases and J 3 bases, with 2 bases left between them. CDR3 length: 10 amino acids. The CDR3: CAWSNYEQYF. The CDR3 bases are TGTGCCTGGAGTAACTACGAGCAGTACTTC.

The chain has TRBV29-1 and TRBJ1-2; a possible D gene is TRBD1 (5 bases). V gave up 4 bases and J gave up 2 bases, with 5 bases separating them. Germline loops: CDR1 SQVTM, CDR2 ANQGSEA. The CDR3 is 11 amino acids. The CDR3 DNA is TGCAGCGTTGGGGGGAACTATGGCTACACCTTC. The encoded protein is CSVGGNYGYTF.

J is TRBJ1-2 and V is TRBV5-4, with TRBD1 as a possible D gene (5 bases). The CDR3 covers 17 residues. V lost 3 bases and J 1 base, leaving 19 bases between the germline ends. CDR1 SGHNT and CDR2 YYREEE come from the germline V gene (reference sequence). The CDR3 loop is CASSSGAAGVDNYGYTF. The CDR3 DNA follows: TGTGCCAGCAGCTCCGGGGCCGCGGGGGTAGATAACTATGGCTACACCTTC. The entire variable domain, with the rest obtained from reference TRBV5-4 and TRBJ1-2, is as follows: ETGVTQSPTHLIKTRGQQVTLRCSSQSGHNTVSWYQQALGQGPQFIFQYYREEENGRGNFPPRFSGLQFPNYSSELNVNALELDDSALYLCASSSGAAGVDNYGYTFGSGTRLTVV.

The rearrangement joins TRBV14 to TRBJ1-2; D is unclear. Trimming pared 0 bases from V and 4 bases from J, leaving 9 bases between. CDR3 length equals 14 residues. CDR1 is SGHDN, CDR2 FVKESK, per germline. Here the CDR3 reads CASSQEQQIYGYTF. In DNA, the CDR3 is TGTGCCAGCAGCCAAGAGCAACAGATCTATGGCTACACCTTC.

This chain joins TRBV13 and TRBJ1-1; the D is unclear. CDR3 length equals 14 residues. With 6 bases removed from V and 1 base from J, the gap between germline ends came to 12 bases. Germline CDR1 is PRHDT and CDR2 is FYEKMQ (reference sequence). DNA for the CDR3: TGTGCCAGCAGACGCCCGACACGGAACACTGAAGCTTTCTTT. This sequence encodes CASRRPTRNTEAFF.

This clone was detected once. The chain carries TRBV27 and TRBJ2-1; 9 positions match TRBD2. This CDR3 comprises 13 residues. Trimming at V came to 6 bases and at J to 11 bases, leaving 8 bases not matched to a gene. Germline V gene lookup returns CDR1 MNHEY and CDR2 SMNVEV (reference sequence). CDR3 region: CASRGGGAVQQFF. The CDR3 bases are TGTGCCAGCAGGGGCGGGGGGGCCGTTCAGCAGTTCTTC.

The chain is built from TRBV7-2 and TRBJ2-5; the D gene is possibly TRBD1 (6 bases). There are 16 residues in the CDR3. V lost 1 base and J 11 bases, leaving 23 bases between the germline ends. CDR1 SGHTA and CDR2 FQGNSA come from the germline V gene. The CDR3 coding sequence is TGTGCCAGCAGCTTAGGAGGGCTAGAGGGGGACCGCCGGCAGTACTTC. Residues: CASSLGGLEGDRRQYF.

The chain has TRBV6-1 and TRBJ1-4; D possibly corresponds to TRBD1 (5 bases). This CDR3 comprises 13 residues. V lost 8 bases, J lost 12 bases, and 19 bases lay in between. Germline V gives CDR1 MNHNS, CDR2 SASEGT. The CDR3 loop is CASQWGSKIELFF. The CDR3 bases are TGTGCCAGCCAATGGGGCAGTAAGATCGAACTGTTTTTT.

V usage is TRBV4-2 and J usage is TRBJ2-7; TRBD2 matches 12 bases. CDR1 and CDR2 (germline): LGHNA, YNFKEQ. Unmatched junction bases numbered 6, after V lost 0 bases and J lost 3 bases. This CDR3 is built from 17 residues. This chain's CDR3 is CASSQDTWTSGDYEQYF. In DNA form, the CDR3 reads TGTGCCAGCAGCCAAGATACGTGGACTAGCGGGGACTACGAGCAGTACTTC.

CDR3 sequence reads: CASSLGAGDYGYTF. The CDR3 DNA follows: TGTGCCAGCAGCTTAGGGGCGGGGGACTATGGCTACACCTTC. The chain employs TRBV7-2 and TRBJ1-2; D is perhaps TRBD1 (5 bases). The CDR3 has 14 residues. The V end lost 1 base, the J end lost 3 bases, and 9 bases lay between the germline ends. Germline lookup yields CDR1 SGHTA and CDR2 FQGNSA.

V usage is TRBV7-8 and J usage is TRBJ1-5, with 9 bases that match TRBD1. The germline gives CDR1 SGHVS, CDR2 FQNEAQ. Trimming cost V 5 bases and J 11 bases; bases outside gene matches: 13. The CDR3 runs to 15 residues. CDR3 protein: CASSAYRGRMLTQHF. CDR3 nucleotides: TGTGCCAGCAGCGCGTACAGGGGGCGCATGCTAACCCAGCATTTT.

This clone was counted once. CDR3 residues: CASSMDRGGYEAFF. CDR3 nucleotides: TGTGCCAGCAGTATGGACAGGGGAGGCTATGAAGCTTTCTTT. The rearrangement links TRBV11-2 to TRBJ1-1, with 9 bases aligning to TRBD1. V lost 6 bases and J lost 7; bases outside the gene matches: 9. The germline V gene has CDR1 SGHAT and CDR2 FQNNGV. This CDR3 comprises 14 residues.

A single count supports this clone. The rearrangement links TRBV6-1 to TRBJ2-3, with TRBD2 as a possible D gene (6 bases). CDR3 size: 15 residues. The germline gives CDR1 MNHNS, CDR2 SASEGT. Trimming shortened V by 3 bases and J by 2 bases, and 12 bases separated the two germline ends. CDR3 sequence: CASSDPGATTDTQYF. CDR3 in DNA: TGTGCCAGCAGTGACCCGGGAGCAACCACAGATACGCAGTATTTT.

The chain links TRBV10-1 to TRBJ2-2, with TRBD1 as a possible D gene (5 bases). The germline V gene encodes CDR1 WNHNN and CDR2 SYGVQD (reference sequence). The V and J ends lost 4 bases and 4 bases respectively, with 19 bases between them. This CDR3 has 17 residues. The CDR3 reads CASSGGHYPFFTGELFF. DNA of the CDR3: TGCGCCAGCAGTGGAGGACACTACCCTTTTTTCACCGGGGAGCTGTTTTTT.

The chain has TRBV4-3 and TRBJ2-1; D call uncertain. This CDR3 has 13 residues. The germline V and J ends were trimmed by 1 base and 9 bases, with 10 bases remaining between them. Germline V lookup: CDR1 LGHNA, CDR2 YSLEER. The CDR3 spells CASSQVGTAEQFF. CDR3 coding DNA: TGCGCCAGCAGCCAAGTCGGCACAGCTGAGCAGTTCTTC.

The chain carries TRBV5-1 and TRBJ2-3; the D is unclear. Germline V CDR1 and CDR2: SGHRS, YFSETQ. Deletions cut 1 base from V and 2 bases from J, with 11 bases between. This CDR3 is 15 amino acids long. DNA for the CDR3: TGCGCCAGCAGCTTGCCCACCCAGAACACAGATACGCAGTATTTT. Amino acids: CASSLPTQNTDTQYF.